What follows are 3 T cell receptor beta chains derived from one specimen sequenced in a study of blood T cells in healthy people across ages. A second PCR of about 6 to 12 cycles used a sample-barcoded 5' primer and a J-beta primer mix. TCRdb re-analysed the 5' RACE reads in MiXCR, keeping a single row per CDR3 protein. The sample has about 670,000 distinct CDR3 sequences, about 43% seen once. The specimen sequenced was blood. The receptors shown here come from a man older than 75 in good health.

This clonotype was recorded once. The rearrangement uses TRBV3-1 and TRBJ1-1; D uncertain. V was trimmed by 6 bases and J by 5 bases, leaving 13 bases between them. The CDR3 is 13 amino acids. CDR1 and CDR2 (germline): LGHDT, YNNKEL (reference sequence). The CDR3 is CASSLQRVTEAFF. The CDR3 DNA reads as TGTGCCAGCAGTCTCCAGAGGGTTACTGAAGCTTTCTTT.

Turning to this clonotype: A read error is possible here, since a much larger clone lies one base away. This sequence joins TRBV7-2 and TRBJ2-1; D gene uncertain. The V and J ends lost 1 base and 2 bases respectively, with 12 bases between them. The CDR3 length is 16 residues. Germline CDR1 is SGHTA and CDR2 is FQGNSA. The CDR3 is CASSLVPGSPYNEQFF. The CDR3 nucleotides are TGTGCCAGCAGCTTAGTACCGGGCAGTCCCTACAATGAGCAGTTCTTC.

V is TRBV6-6 and J is TRBJ2-6; no firm D call. V lost 4 bases and J 2 bases, leaving 12 bases between the germline ends. The germline V gene encodes CDR1 MNHNY and CDR2 SVGAGI (reference sequence). This CDR3 is 16 amino acids long. The CDR3 sequence: CASSSPLVAGANVLTF. In nucleotides, the CDR3 is TGTGCCAGCAGTTCCCCGTTGGTAGCTGGGGCCAACGTCCTGACTTTC.